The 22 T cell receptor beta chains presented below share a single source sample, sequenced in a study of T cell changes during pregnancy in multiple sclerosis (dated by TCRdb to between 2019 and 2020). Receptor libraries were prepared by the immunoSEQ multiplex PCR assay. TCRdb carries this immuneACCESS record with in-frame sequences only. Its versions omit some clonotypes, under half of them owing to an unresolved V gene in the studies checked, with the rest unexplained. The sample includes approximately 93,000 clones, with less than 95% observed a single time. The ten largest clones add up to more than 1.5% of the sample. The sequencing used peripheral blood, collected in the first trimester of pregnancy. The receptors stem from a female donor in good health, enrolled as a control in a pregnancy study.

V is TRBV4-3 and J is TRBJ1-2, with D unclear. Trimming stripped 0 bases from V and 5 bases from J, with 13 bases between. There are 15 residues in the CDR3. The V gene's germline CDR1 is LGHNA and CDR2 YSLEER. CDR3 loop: CASSQDDISGYGYTF. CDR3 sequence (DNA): TGCGCCAGCAGCCAAGATGATATTTCAGGATATGGCTACACCTTC.

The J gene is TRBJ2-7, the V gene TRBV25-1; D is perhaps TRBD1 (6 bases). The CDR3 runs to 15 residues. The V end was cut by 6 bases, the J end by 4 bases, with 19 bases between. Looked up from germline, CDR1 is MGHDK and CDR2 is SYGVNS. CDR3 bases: TGTGCCAGCAGCCGCCTAGGACAGAGCCCGTACGAGCAGTACTTC. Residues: CASSRLGQSPYEQYF.

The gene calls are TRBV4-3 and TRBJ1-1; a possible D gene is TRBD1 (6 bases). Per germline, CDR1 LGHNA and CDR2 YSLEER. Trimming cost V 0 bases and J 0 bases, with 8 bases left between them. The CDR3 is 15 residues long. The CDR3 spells CASSQEGAMNTEAFF. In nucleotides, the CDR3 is TGCGCCAGCAGCCAAGAGGGGGCCATGAACACTGAAGCTTTCTTT.

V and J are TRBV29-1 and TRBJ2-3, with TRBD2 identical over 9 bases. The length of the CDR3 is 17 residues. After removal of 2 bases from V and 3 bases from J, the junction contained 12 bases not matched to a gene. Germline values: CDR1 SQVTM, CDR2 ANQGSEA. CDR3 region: CSVEKAQRGAGTDTQYF. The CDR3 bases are TGCAGCGTTGAAAAGGCCCAGCGGGGGGCCGGGACAGATACGCAGTATTTT.

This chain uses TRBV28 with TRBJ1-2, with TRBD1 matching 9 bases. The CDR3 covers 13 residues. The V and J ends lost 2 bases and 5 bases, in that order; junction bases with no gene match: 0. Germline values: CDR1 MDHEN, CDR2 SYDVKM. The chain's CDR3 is CASSLGTGYGYTF. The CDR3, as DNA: TGTGCCAGCAGTTTAGGGACAGGGTATGGCTACACCTTC.

The CDR3 here is CASSTRRESSYNSPLHF. The CDR3, as DNA: TGTGCCAGCAGCACCCGACGGGAGAGCTCCTATAATTCACCCCTCCACTTT. This chain uses TRBV9 with TRBJ1-6; D gene ambiguous. Trimming left V 4 bases short and J 0 bases short, with 14 bases between. The CDR3 is made up of 17 amino acids. CDR1 is SGDLS and CDR2 is YYNGEE in the germline V gene.

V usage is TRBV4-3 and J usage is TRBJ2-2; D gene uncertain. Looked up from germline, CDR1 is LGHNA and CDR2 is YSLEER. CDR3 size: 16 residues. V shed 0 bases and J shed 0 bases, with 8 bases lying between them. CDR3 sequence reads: CASSQDRSSNTGELFF. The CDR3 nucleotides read TGCGCCAGCAGCCAAGATCGCAGTTCGAACACCGGGGAGCTGTTTTTT.

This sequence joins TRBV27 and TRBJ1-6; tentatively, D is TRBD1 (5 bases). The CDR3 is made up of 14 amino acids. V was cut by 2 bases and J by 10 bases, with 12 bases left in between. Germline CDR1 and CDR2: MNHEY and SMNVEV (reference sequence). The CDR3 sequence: CASSLIGADSPLHF. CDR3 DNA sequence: TGTGCCAGCAGTTTAATAGGGGCGGACTCACCCCTCCACTTT.

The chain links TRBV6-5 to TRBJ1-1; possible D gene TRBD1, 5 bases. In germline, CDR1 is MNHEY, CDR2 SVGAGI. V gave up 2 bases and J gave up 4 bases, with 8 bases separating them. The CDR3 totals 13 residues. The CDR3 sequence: CASSYTGGTEAFF. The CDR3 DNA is TGTGCCAGCAGTTACACGGGGGGCACTGAAGCTTTCTTT.

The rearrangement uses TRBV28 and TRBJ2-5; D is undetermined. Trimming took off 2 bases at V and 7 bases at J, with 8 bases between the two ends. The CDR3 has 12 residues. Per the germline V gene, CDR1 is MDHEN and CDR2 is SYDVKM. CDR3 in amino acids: CASSLLSGTQYF. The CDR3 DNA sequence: TGTGCCAGCAGTTTACTTAGTGGGACCCAGTACTTC.

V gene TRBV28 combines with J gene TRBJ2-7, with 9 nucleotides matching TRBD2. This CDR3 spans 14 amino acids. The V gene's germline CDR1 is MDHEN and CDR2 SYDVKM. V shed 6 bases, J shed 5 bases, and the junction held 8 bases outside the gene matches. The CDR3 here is CASRIAGAGDEQYF. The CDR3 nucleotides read TGTGCCAGCAGAATAGCGGGGGCTGGGGACGAGCAGTACTTC. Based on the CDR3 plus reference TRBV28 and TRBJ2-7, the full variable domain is DVKVTQSSRYLVKRTGEKVFLECVQDMDHENMFWYRQDPGLGLRLIYFSYDVKMKEKGDIPEGYSVSREKKERFSLILESASTNQTSMYLCASRIAGAGDEQYFGPGTRLTVT.

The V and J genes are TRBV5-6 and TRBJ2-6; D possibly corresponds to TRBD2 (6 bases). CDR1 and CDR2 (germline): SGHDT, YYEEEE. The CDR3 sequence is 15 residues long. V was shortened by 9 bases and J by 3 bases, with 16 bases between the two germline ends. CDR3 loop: CATTIGGYGANVLTF. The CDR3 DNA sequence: TGTGCCACCACAATTGGGGGGTATGGGGCCAACGTCCTGACTTTC.

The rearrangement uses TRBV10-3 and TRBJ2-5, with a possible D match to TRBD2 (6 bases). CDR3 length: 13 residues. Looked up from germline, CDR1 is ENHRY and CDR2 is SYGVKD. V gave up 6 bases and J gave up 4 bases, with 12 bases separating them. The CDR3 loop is CAISPLGGETQYF. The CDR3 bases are TGTGCCATCAGCCCCCTGGGGGGAGAGACCCAGTACTTC.

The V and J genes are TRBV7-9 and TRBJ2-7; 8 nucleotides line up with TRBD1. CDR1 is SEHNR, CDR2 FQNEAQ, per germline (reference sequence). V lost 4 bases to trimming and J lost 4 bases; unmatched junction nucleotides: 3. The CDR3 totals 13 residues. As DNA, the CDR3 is TGTGCCAGCAGCTCCGACAGGGGATACGAGCAGTACTTC. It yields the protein CASSSDRGYEQYF.

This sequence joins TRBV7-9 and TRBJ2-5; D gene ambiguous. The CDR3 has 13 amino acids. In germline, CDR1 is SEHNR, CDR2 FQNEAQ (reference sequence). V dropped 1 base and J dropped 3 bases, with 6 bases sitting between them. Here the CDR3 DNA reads TGTGCCAGCAGCTTAGGAGGAAAAGAGACCCAGTACTTC. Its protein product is CASSLGGKETQYF.

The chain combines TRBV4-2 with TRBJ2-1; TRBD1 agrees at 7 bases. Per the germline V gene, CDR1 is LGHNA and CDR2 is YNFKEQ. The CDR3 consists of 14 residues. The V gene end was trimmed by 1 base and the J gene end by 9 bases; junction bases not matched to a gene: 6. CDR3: CASSQARQGSEQFF. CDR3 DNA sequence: TGTGCCAGCAGCCAAGCCCGACAGGGATCTGAGCAGTTCTTC.

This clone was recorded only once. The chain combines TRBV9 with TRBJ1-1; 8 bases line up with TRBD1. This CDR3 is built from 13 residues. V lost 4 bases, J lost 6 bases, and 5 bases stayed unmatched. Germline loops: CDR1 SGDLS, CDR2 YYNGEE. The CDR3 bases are TGTGCCAGCAGCTTCGGACAGGGCGCTGAAGCTTTCTTT. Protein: CASSFGQGAEAFF.

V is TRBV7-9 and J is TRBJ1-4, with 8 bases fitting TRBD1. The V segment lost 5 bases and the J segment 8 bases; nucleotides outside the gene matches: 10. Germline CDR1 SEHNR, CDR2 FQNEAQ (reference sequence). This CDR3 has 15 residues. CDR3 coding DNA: TGTGCCAGCAGCATCAACAGGGGGAGAACAGAAAAACTGTTTTTT. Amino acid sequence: CASSINRGRTEKLFF.

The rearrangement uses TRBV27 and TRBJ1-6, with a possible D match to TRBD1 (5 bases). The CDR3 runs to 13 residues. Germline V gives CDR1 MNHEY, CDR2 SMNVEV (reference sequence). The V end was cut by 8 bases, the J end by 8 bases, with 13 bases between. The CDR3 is CASGIIRDSPLHF. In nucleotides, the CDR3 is TGTGCCAGCGGAATTATCAGGGATTCACCCCTCCACTTT.

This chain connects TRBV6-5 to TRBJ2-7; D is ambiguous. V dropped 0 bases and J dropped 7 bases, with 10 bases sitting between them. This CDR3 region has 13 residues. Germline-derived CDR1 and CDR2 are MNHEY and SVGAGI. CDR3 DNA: TGTGCCAGCAGTTACTCGAGTACGCGGGAGCAGTACTTC. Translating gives CASSYSSTREQYF.

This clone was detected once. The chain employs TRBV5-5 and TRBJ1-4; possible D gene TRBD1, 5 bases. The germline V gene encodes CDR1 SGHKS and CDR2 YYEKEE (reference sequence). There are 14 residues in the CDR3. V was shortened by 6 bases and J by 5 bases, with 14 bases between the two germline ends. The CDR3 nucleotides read TGTGCCAGCACCCAACTTCAGGGAAATGAAAAACTGTTTTTT. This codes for CASTQLQGNEKLFF.

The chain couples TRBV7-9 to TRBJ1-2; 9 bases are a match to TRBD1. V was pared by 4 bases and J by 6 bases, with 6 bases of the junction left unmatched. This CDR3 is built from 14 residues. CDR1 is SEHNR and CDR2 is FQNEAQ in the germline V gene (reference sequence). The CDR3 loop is CASSSWTGEHGYTF. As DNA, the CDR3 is TGTGCCAGCAGCTCCTGGACAGGGGAGCATGGCTACACCTTC.